The subject of this entry is one TCR beta chain. This record belongs to a study of blood T cell repertoires in COVID-19. About the research overall: Acute and convalescent COVID-19 specimens originated in the United States, Italy and Spain. T cells, B-cell-depleted T cells, or PBMCs provided the cDNA or gDNA that served as material.

Original data processing: Amplification from reference gene primers served as the basis for estimated nucleated cell counts. Generated by immunoSEQ multiplex PCR, the TCRdb table keeps only in-frame clones and is missing some. Clonal size and the V and J genes are those of that table, whereas D and trimming came from the DNA. Of about 88,000 clones in the sample, 87% are singletons; the top ten hold about 16%. The CDR3 consists of 13 residues. V gave up 1 base and J gave up 10 bases, with 11 bases separating them. Germline V CDR1 and CDR2: MNHEY, SMNVEV (reference sequence). The chain employs TRBV27 and TRBJ2-1; D possibly corresponds to TRBD2 (6 bases). The sequenced sample was peripheral blood. The clonotype originates from a male donor with acute or convalescent COVID-19. CDR3 sequence: CASSLWASAEQFF. CDR3 coding DNA: TGTGCCAGCAGTTTATGGGCTAGCGCAGAGCAGTTCTTC.